The next 14 T cell receptor beta chains were all read from a single sample in a study of blood T cell repertoires in COVID-19. Some clones are missing from TCRdb's copy, which holds only in-frame ones; the method was immunoSEQ multiplex PCR. The sample comprises some 31,000 clones, roughly 85% of which are singletons, and about 9.6% rests with the top ten. The specimen was peripheral blood. These receptors were taken from a man older than 75 with active COVID-19.

The chain uses TRBV23-1 and TRBJ2-7; D is perhaps TRBD2 (12 bases). TRBV23-1 is placed among ORFs of uncertain function. The V end lost 9 bases, the J end lost 3 bases, and 39 bases lay between the germline ends. The CDR3 has 21 amino acids. This CDR3 is CARPQGQGATSGGTESYEQYF. The CDR3 DNA is TGCGCCAGACCCCAAGGACAGGGGGCCACTAGCGGGGGGACAGAAAGCTACGAGCAGTACTTC.

V and J are TRBV7-2 and TRBJ1-1; 10 nucleotides line up with TRBD1. This CDR3 is built from 14 residues. The germline V gene has CDR1 SGHTA and CDR2 FQGNSA. Germline trimming cut 4 bases from V and 1 base from J; bases unmatched to any gene: 0. In DNA form, the CDR3 reads TGTGCCAGCAGCTGGGACAGGGGGAACACTGAAGCTTTCTTT. It encodes CASSWDRGNTEAFF.

This clone was found once. This chain links TRBV5-1 with TRBJ1-5; maybe TRBD1 (6 bases). This CDR3 region has 13 residues. Germline-derived CDR1 and CDR2 are SGHRS and YFSETQ. Trimming took off 7 bases at V and 3 bases at J, with 11 bases between the two ends. The CDR3, as DNA: TGCGCCAGCGCCCGGGACACCAATCAGCCCCAGCATTTT. Its translation is CASARDTNQPQHF.

This chain joins TRBV3-1 (or the pseudogene TRBV3-2) and TRBJ1-1, with 7 nucleotides matching TRBD1. The CDR3 has 14 residues. V lost 2 bases to trimming and J lost 11 bases; unmatched junction nucleotides: 11. From germline, CDR1 is LGHDT and CDR2 YNNKEL (reference sequence). Here the CDR3 reads CASSQLRQGREAFF. CDR3 bases: TGTGCCAGCAGCCAACTTAGACAGGGAAGAGAGGCTTTCTTT.

The chain has TRBV7-2 and TRBJ2-7; 10 nucleotides match TRBD1. This CDR3 has 14 amino acids. Germline values: CDR1 SGHTA, CDR2 FQGNSA. V dropped 4 bases and J dropped 9; count of bases not matched to a gene: 9. CDR3 DNA: TGTGCCAGCAGCTCACCCGGGACAGGGGTTATGCAGTACTTC. Translation: CASSSPGTGVMQYF.

The V and J genes are TRBV27 and TRBJ1-2; 8 bases are a match to TRBD1. Germline V gene sequence: CDR1 MNHEY, CDR2 SMNVEV (reference sequence). The CDR3 is made up of 20 amino acids. With 2 bases clipped from V and 5 bases from J, the junction kept 22 bases outside the gene matches. As DNA, the CDR3 is TGTGCCAGCAGTTTAAGGGGCCCTTCATGGACAGGGTCGGATATTTATGGCTACACCTTC. Its translation is CASSLRGPSWTGSDIYGYTF.

In its sample, this clone was seen a few times. The chain has TRBV10-1 and TRBJ2-7; TRBD1 might be the D (6 bases). Germline CDR1 WNHNN, CDR2 SYGVQD (reference sequence). This CDR3 comprises 14 residues. Trimming removed 2 bases from V and 0 bases from J, with 8 bases in between. The CDR3 DNA sequence: TGCGCCAGCAGTGAGGCAGGGGACTCCTACGAGCAGTACTTC. Translating gives CASSEAGDSYEQYF.

V gene TRBV3-1 (or the pseudogene TRBV3-2) combines with J gene TRBJ2-7; 7 positions match TRBD2. Trimming took 1 base from V and 5 from J; bases not matched to a gene: 2. The CDR3 consists of 13 residues. The germline CDR1 and CDR2 sequences are LGHDT and YNNKEL (reference sequence). In DNA form, the CDR3 reads TGTGCCAGCAGCCAAGTCGGGGGGAACGAGCAGTACTTC. This encodes CASSQVGGNEQYF.

This chain links TRBV7-2 with TRBJ1-1; the D is unclear. Germline V gives CDR1 SGHTA, CDR2 FQGNSA. V lost 1 base and J lost 6, with 12 bases in between. This CDR3 region has 14 residues. The CDR3 loop is CASSLVGFGAEAFF. CDR3 nucleotides: TGTGCCAGCAGCTTAGTCGGGTTTGGAGCTGAAGCTTTCTTT.

V usage is TRBV6-2 or TRBV6-3 and J usage is TRBJ1-3; D might be TRBD1 (6 bases). The CDR3 is 15 residues long. Germline values: CDR1 MNHEY, CDR2 SVGEGT. V lost 6 bases and J 0 bases, leaving 12 bases between the germline ends. The CDR3 bases are TGTGCCAGCAGCCGCGCGGACAGCTCTGGAAACACCATATATTTT. Amino acids: CASSRADSSGNTIYF.

The chain carries TRBV3-1 (or the pseudogene TRBV3-2) and TRBJ2-3; D remains unclear. V was pared by 4 bases and J by 2 bases, with 10 bases between. This CDR3 spans 14 amino acids. CDR1 and CDR2 (germline): LGHDT, YNNKEL (reference sequence). The chain's CDR3 is CASSLGRSTDTQYF. As DNA, the CDR3 is TGTGCCAGCAGCCTGGGCCGTTCCACAGATACGCAGTATTTT.

This clone was seen a handful of times. This chain joins TRBV6-5 and TRBJ1-5; the D is unclear. Germline V gene data show CDR1 as MNHEY and CDR2 as SVGAGI. Trimming took 6 bases from V and 0 from J, leaving 12 bases between them. This CDR3 has 15 amino acids. CDR3 DNA: TGTGCCAGCAGCGGCGGGTCAGCTAGCAATCAGCCCCAGCATTTT. The encoded protein is CASSGGSASNQPQHF.

This chain connects TRBV28 to TRBJ2-3; a possible D gene is TRBD2 (7 bases). The CDR3 runs 15 residues. From germline, CDR1 is MDHEN and CDR2 SYDVKM. V was pared by 6 bases and J by 3 bases, with 16 bases between. The CDR3 region has the DNA TGTGCCAGCAGGGGGGCGGGACTAAGAACAGATACGCAGTATTTT. Its protein product is CASRGAGLRTDTQYF.

V usage is TRBV7-3 and J usage is TRBJ2-1, with D unclear. Germline CDR1 and CDR2: SGHTA and FQGTGA. The CDR3 sequence is 13 residues long. The V gene lost 5 bases and the J gene lost 6 bases, with 11 bases spanning the gap. CDR3 nucleotides: TGTGCCAGCAGCCCGACTGCTCTCAATGAGCAGTTCTTC. Its protein product is CASSPTALNEQFF. Full variable domain (outside the CDR3, taken from reference TRBV7-3 and TRBJ2-1): GAGVSQTPSNKVTEKGKYVELRCDPISGHTALYWYRQSLGQGPEFLIYFQGTGAADDSGLPNDRFFAVRPEGSVSTLKIQRTERGDSAVYLCASSPTALNEQFFGPGTRLTVL.